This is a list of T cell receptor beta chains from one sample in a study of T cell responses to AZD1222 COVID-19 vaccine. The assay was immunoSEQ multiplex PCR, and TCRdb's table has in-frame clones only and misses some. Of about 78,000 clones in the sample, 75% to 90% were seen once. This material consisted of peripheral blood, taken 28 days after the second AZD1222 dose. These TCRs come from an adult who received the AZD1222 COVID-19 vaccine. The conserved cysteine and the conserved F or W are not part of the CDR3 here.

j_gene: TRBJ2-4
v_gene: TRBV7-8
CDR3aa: ASSLEGLLAKNIQY

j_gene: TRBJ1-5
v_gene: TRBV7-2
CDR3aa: ASSSRGFGQPQH

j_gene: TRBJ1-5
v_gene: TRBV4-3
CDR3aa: ASSQDLDPTGQPQH

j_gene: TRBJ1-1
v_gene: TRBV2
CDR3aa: ASSGRTGSGTEAF

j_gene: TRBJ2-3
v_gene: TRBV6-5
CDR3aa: ASSYPLEGHTDTQY

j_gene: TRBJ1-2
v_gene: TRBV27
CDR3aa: ASSFGSRGSGYT

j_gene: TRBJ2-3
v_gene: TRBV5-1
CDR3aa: ASTLLAGAHTDTQY

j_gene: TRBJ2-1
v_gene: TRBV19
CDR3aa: ASSTARDEQF

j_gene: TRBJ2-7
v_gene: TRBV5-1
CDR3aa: ASSPGSGTSGGLYEQY

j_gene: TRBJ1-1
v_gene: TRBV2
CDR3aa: ASSELGIGTEAF

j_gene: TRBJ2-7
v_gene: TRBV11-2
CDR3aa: ASSRLAGTGSYEQY

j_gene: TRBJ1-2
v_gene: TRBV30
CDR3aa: AGRGWVQTFGLGYT

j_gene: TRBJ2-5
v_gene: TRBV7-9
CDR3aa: ASSQVEVSETQY

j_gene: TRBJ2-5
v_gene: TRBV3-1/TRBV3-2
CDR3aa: ASSQQLAGGETQY

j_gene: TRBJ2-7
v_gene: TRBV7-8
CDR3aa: ASSLDYFEQY

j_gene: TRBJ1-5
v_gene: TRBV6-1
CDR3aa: ASSEIELVLNQPQH

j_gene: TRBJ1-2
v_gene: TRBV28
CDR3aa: ASSLGQDNYGYT

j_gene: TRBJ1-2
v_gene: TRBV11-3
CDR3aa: ASSLGGIGPRFSDT

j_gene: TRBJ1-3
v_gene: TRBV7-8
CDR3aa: ASSLGVQGVGNTIY

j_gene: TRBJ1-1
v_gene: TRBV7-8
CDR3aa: ASSLVLGSSTEAF

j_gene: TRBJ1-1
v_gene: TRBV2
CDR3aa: ASSDQGREAF

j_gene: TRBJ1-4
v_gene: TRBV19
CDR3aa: ASKNGQRNEKLF

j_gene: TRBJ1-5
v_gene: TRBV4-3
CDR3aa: ASSQDRDVSNQPQH

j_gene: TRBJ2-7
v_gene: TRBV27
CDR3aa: ASSTQGASSYEQY

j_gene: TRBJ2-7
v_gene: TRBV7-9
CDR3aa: ASRPRQGEDEQY

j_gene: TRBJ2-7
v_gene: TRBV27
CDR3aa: ASSLSRDTYEQY

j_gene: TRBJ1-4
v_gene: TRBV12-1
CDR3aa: ASSPCRVWKGNEKLF

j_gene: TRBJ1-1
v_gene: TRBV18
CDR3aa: ASSPDVYTLNTEAF

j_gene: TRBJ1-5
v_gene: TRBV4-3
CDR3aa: ASSPAVGQPQH

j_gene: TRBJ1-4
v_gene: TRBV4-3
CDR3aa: ASSRSGGNEKLF

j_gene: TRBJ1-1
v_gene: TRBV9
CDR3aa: ASSVGTENTEAF

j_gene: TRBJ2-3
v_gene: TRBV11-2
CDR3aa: ASSLRVGVGRQDTQY

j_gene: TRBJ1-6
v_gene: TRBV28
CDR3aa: ASSLGSGTGSIWGSPLH

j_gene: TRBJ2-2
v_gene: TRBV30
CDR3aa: AWRWGGATTGELF

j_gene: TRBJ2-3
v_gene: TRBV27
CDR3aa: ASSSTAGGNTDTQY

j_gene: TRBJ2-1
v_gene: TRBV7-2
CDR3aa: ASSLAQGVRSLV

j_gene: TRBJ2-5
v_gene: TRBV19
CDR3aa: ASSIEGETQY

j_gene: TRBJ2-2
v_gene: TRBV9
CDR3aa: ASSPVPSGAGELF

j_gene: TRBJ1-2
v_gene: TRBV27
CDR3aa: ASSLAFSGNYGYT

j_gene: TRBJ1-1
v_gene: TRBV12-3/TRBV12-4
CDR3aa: ASSKWAEAF

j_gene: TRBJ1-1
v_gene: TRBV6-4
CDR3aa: ASSDRDNTEAF

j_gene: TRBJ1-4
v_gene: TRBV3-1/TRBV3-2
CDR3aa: ASSQDLGRVPVKLF

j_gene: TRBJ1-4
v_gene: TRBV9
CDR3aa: ASSPNPSEKLF

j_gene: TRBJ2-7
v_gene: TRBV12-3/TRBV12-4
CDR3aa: ASSLGYEQY

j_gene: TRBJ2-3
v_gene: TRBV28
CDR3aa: ASTSGGRTDTQY

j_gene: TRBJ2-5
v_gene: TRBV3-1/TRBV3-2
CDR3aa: ASSQDAGRPETQY

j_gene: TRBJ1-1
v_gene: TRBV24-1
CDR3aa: ATRLKENTEAF

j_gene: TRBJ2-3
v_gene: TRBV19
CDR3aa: ASMDRWSGDTQY

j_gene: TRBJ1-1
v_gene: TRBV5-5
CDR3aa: ASSLEPGQIKAF

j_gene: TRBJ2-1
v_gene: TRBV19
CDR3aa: ASSSSGGYNEQF

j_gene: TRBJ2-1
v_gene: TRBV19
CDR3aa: ASTGWDEQF

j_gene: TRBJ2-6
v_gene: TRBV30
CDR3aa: AWSRGRIRTGANVLT

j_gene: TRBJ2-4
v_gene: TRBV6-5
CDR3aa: ASNRHRGLENIQY

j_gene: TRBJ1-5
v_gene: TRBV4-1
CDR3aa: ASSLEAYSNQPQH